The 26 T cell receptor beta chains presented below share a single source sample, sequenced in a study of cytomegalovirus exposure and HLA in healthy donors. Sequencing was performed with immunoSEQ multiplex PCR; in TCRdb, only in-frame clones are kept and a portion is missing. The data contain about 68,000 clones, about 90% of them singletons. Sample: PBMCs. The receptors come from a man aged 18 to 29 in good health and CMV-seronegative.

This sequence joins TRBV7-9 and TRBJ1-2; a possible D gene is TRBD1 (5 bases). The CDR3 is 17 residues long. Trimming left V 5 bases short and J 8 bases short, with 27 bases between. Germline V gene lookup returns CDR1 SEHNR and CDR2 FQNEAQ (reference sequence). In nucleotides, the CDR3 is TGTGCCAGCAGCCGCCTTCCCAGGGTCATTGGAAGGTCGGGCTACACCTTC. Translation gives CASSRLPRVIGRSGYTF. The whole variable domain, filled in from reference TRBV7-9 and TRBJ1-2, reads DTGVSQNPRHKITKRGQNVTFRCDPISEHNRLYWYRQTLGQGPEFLTYFQNEAQLEKSRLLSDRFSAERPKGSFSTLEIQRTEQGDSAMYLCASSRLPRVIGRSGYTFGSGTRLTVV.

V gene TRBV7-9 combines with J gene TRBJ1-2; 12 nucleotides match TRBD1. CDR1 is SEHNR and CDR2 is FQNEAQ in the germline V gene (reference sequence). CDR3 length: 18 amino acids. Germline trimming cut 5 bases from V and 4 bases from J; bases unmatched to any gene: 14. The CDR3 is CASSPWGQGARVSYGYTF. CDR3 DNA sequence: TGTGCCAGCAGCCCCTGGGGACAGGGGGCGCGGGTTAGCTATGGCTACACCTTC.

V and J are TRBV6-5 and TRBJ2-7, with D maybe TRBD2 (6 bases). Deletions cut 6 bases from V and 3 bases from J, with 12 bases between. Germline lookup yields CDR1 MNHEY and CDR2 SVGAGI. The CDR3 loop spans 13 amino acids. The DNA for the CDR3 is TGTGCCAGCAGGCGGGGACCGGGCTACGAGCAGTACTTC. Protein: CASRRGPGYEQYF.

The gene calls are TRBV5-6 and TRBJ2-7; D perhaps matches TRBD1 (6 bases). V lost 5 bases, J lost 2 bases, and 11 bases lay in between. The CDR3 contains 13 residues. Germline values: CDR1 SGHDT, CDR2 YYEEEE. The CDR3: CASSLPGAYEQYF. CDR3 in DNA: TGTGCCAGCAGTCTGCCAGGGGCCTACGAGCAGTACTTC.

The CDR3 DNA sequence: TGTGCCAGCAGTCTAGGACAGGGGAGGTATGGCTACACCTTC. As protein: CASSLGQGRYGYTF. The gene calls are TRBV28 and TRBJ1-2; 9 bases fit TRBD1. The CDR3 totals 14 residues. Germline V gene data show CDR1 as MDHEN and CDR2 as SYDVKM. V shed 5 bases and J 5 bases; nucleotides not matched to a gene: 6.

Here the CDR3 DNA reads TGTGCCAGCAGCCGGACAGCGAACTATGGCTACACCTTC. Protein sequence: CASSRTANYGYTF. The genes are TRBV7-2 and TRBJ1-2, with D maybe TRBD1 (6 bases). V gave up 5 bases and J gave up 2 bases, with 9 bases separating them. The CDR3 sequence is 13 residues long. Germline CDR1 reads SGHTA; CDR2 reads FQGNSA.

This clone is a singleton in its sample. The chain couples TRBV7-9 to TRBJ2-1; 13 bases match TRBD2. V dropped 5 bases and J dropped 15; count of bases not matched to a gene: 10. The germline CDR1 and CDR2 sequences are SEHNR and FQNEAQ (reference sequence). The length of the CDR3 is 14 residues. The CDR3 DNA sequence: TGTGCCAGCAGCCCCGATACTAGCGGGAGGGAACTGTTCTTC. Encoded protein: CASSPDTSGRELFF. The full variable domain, rest sourced from reference TRBV7-9 and TRBJ2-1, is DTGVSQNPRHKITKRGQNVTFRCDPISEHNRLYWYRQTLGQGPEFLTYFQNEAQLEKSRLLSDRFSAERPKGSFSTLEIQRTEQGDSAMYLCASSPDTSGRELFFGPGTRLTVL.

The chain has TRBV27 and TRBJ2-3; D gene unclear. V shed 3 bases and J shed 1 base, with 8 bases lying between them. CDR3 length equals 14 residues. The germline V gene encodes CDR1 MNHEY and CDR2 SMNVEV (reference sequence). DNA of the CDR3: TGTGCCAGCAGTTTCCTTAGTGGCACAGATACGCAGTATTTT. Protein sequence: CASSFLSGTDTQYF.

V and J are TRBV28 and TRBJ2-7, with a tentative D call TRBD1 (7 bases). The CDR3 is 18 residues long. Per germline, CDR1 MDHEN and CDR2 SYDVKM. The V and J ends lost 4 bases and 1 base respectively, with 23 bases between them. The CDR3: CASSSPSIRGTDSYEQYF. CDR3 nucleotide sequence: TGTGCCAGCAGTTCCCCCTCCATCCGCGGGACAGATTCCTACGAGCAGTACTTC.

In this sample, this clone turned up a few times. V gene TRBV7-9 combines with J gene TRBJ2-3, with 9 bases aligning to TRBD2. Germline lookup yields CDR1 SEHNR and CDR2 FQNEAQ (reference sequence). Losses at the gene ends were 5 bases for V and 1 base for J; bases not matched to a gene: 7. The CDR3 is made up of 16 amino acids. In nucleotides, the CDR3 is TGTGCCAGCAGCGGTAGACTAGCGGAGGGCACAGATACGCAGTATTTT. Translated: CASSGRLAEGTDTQYF.

This chain connects TRBV4-3 to TRBJ2-7; the match to TRBD2 covers 8 bases. Germline loops: CDR1 LGHNA, CDR2 YSLEER. Trimming at V came to 1 base and at J to 6 bases, leaving 14 bases not matched to a gene. The CDR3 totals 17 residues. This chain's CDR3 is CASSQGRSSGLGGEQYF. The CDR3 DNA is TGCGCCAGCAGCCAAGGCCGTTCTAGCGGGCTGGGGGGCGAGCAGTACTTC.

This clone was seen only once. The chain recombines TRBV23-1 with TRBJ1-2, with TRBD1 matching 11 bases. TRBV23-1 is recorded as an ORF, its role being uncertain. The CDR3 extends over 14 amino acids. V shed 6 bases and J 4 bases; nucleotides not matched to a gene: 4. The CDR3 loop reads CASRLGQGGYGYTF. In nucleotides, the CDR3 is TGCGCCAGCAGATTGGGACAGGGGGGCTATGGCTACACCTTC.

The chain combines TRBV15 with TRBJ1-1; TRBD1 might be the D (6 bases). From germline, CDR1 is LNHNV and CDR2 YYDKDF (reference sequence). The CDR3 runs to 14 residues. The ends were cut back, 5 bases at V and 8 bases at J, with 18 bases in the middle. CDR3 in amino acids: CATSGFSTGPEAFF. The DNA for the CDR3 is TGTGCCACCAGCGGTTTCAGTACAGGGCCAGAAGCTTTCTTT.

This clone appeared once. The rearrangement uses TRBV29-1 and TRBJ2-5; no definite D call. V was shortened by 3 bases and J by 4 bases, with 12 bases between the two germline ends. The CDR3 sequence is 13 residues long. Germline V gene lookup returns CDR1 SQVTM and CDR2 ANQGSEA. DNA of the CDR3: TGCAGCGTTGACCGAGGTCGCGGAGAGACCCAGTACTTC. Translated: CSVDRGRGETQYF.

The V and J genes are TRBV27 and TRBJ2-7, with D maybe TRBD1 (5 bases). The CDR3 length is 14 residues. Germline CDR1 reads MNHEY; CDR2 reads SMNVEV (reference sequence). Trimming took 2 bases from V and 0 from J, leaving 8 bases between them. DNA for the CDR3: TGTGCCAGCAGTTTAGGGGCAGGCTCCTACGAGCAGTACTTC. Encoded protein: CASSLGAGSYEQYF.

This chain joins TRBV29-1 and TRBJ1-5, with D possibly matching TRBD1 (6 bases). The length of the CDR3 is 17 residues. From germline, CDR1 is SQVTM and CDR2 ANQGSEA. Deletions cut 2 bases from V and 4 bases from J, with 21 bases between. The CDR3 loop is CSVEFGPRGTENQPQHF. The DNA of the CDR3 is TGCAGCGTTGAATTTGGACCAAGGGGGACGGAAAATCAGCCCCAGCATTTT.

V usage is TRBV19 and J usage is TRBJ2-7; 10 bases are shared with TRBD2. The CDR3 is made up of 13 amino acids. Losses at the gene ends were 7 bases for V and 3 bases for J; bases not matched to a gene: 3. CDR1 and CDR2 (germline): LNHDA, SQIVND (reference sequence). The CDR3 region has the DNA TGTGCCAGTATGGCTAGCGGGAGCTACGAGCAGTACTTC. Translating it yields CASMASGSYEQYF.

This chain uses TRBV18 with TRBJ2-3, with 9 bases that match TRBD2. The CDR3 has 15 residues. With V trimmed by 6 bases and J by 1 base, 5 bases remained unmatched. CDR1 is KGHSH, CDR2 LQKENI, per germline. In nucleotides, the CDR3 is TGTGCCAGCTCCTTGACTAGCGGAGGCACAGATACGCAGTATTTT. The encoded protein is CASSLTSGGTDTQYF. The full variable domain, rest sourced from reference TRBV18 and TRBJ2-3, is NAGVMQNPRHLVRRRGQEARLRCSPMKGHSHVYWYRQLPEEGLKFMVYLQKENIIDESGMPKERFSAEFPKEGPSILRIQQVVRGDSAAYFCASSLTSGGTDTQYFGPGTRLTVL.

The chain links TRBV11-3 to TRBJ1-5; the match to TRBD1 covers 8 bases. The CDR3 runs to 18 residues. J was trimmed by 0 bases and V by 2 bases; bases with no gene match: 9. From germline, CDR1 is SGHNT and CDR2 YENEEA. The DNA of the CDR3 is TGTGCCAGCAGCTTAAAGTCCCTGACAGGGGATAGCAATCAGCCCCAGCATTTT. This sequence encodes CASSLKSLTGDSNQPQHF.

On this clone: At one end the junction does not follow the germline gene, possibly because of a read error. This chain joins TRBV28 and TRBJ2-5; the D gene is possibly TRBD1 (5 bases). The germline CDR1 and CDR2 sequences are MDHEN and SYDVKM. CDR3 size: 12 residues. The CDR3 spells CASSTTWQGEDF. Written as DNA, the CDR3 is TGTGCCAGCAGCACAACTTGGCAGGGTGAGGACTTC.

This rearrangement joins TRBV30 to TRBJ1-5; possible D gene TRBD1, 6 bases. Trimming cost V 3 bases and J 0 bases, with 12 bases left between them. The CDR3 sequence is 15 residues long. Per germline, CDR1 GTSNPN and CDR2 SVGIG (reference sequence). CDR3 amino acids: CAWSLDSYSNQPQHF. CDR3 DNA: TGTGCCTGGAGCTTGGACAGTTATAGCAATCAGCCCCAGCATTTT. The variable domain in full, completed from reference TRBV30 and TRBJ1-5, reads SQTIHQWPATLVQPVGSPLSLECTVEGTSNPNLYWYRQAAGRGLQLLFYSVGIGQISSEVPQNLSASRPQDRQFILSSKKLLLSDSGFYLCAWSLDSYSNQPQHFGDGTRLSIL.

The chain recombines TRBV2 with TRBJ2-1, with D hard to call. The CDR3 has 11 residues. V shed 6 bases and J shed 8 bases, with 8 bases lying between them. Germline V CDR1 and CDR2: SNHLY, FYNNEI. The chain's CDR3 is CASRKLDEQFF. DNA for the CDR3: TGTGCCAGCAGGAAACTGGATGAGCAGTTCTTC. The whole variable domain, remainder taken from reference TRBV2 and TRBJ2-1, is EPEVTQTPSHQVTQMGQEVILRCVPISNHLYFYWYRQILGQKVEFLVSFYNNEISEKSEIFDDQFSVERPDGSNFTLKIRSTKLEDSAMYFCASRKLDEQFFGPGTRLTVL.

The chain joins TRBV11-2 to TRBJ2-1; D gene uncertain. Germline V gene sequence: CDR1 SGHAT, CDR2 FQNNGV. CDR3 length: 15 amino acids. V lost 0 bases, J lost 8 bases, and 14 bases lay in between. CDR3 sequence reads: CASSLEAQFRDEQFF. CDR3 bases: TGTGCCAGCAGCTTAGAGGCTCAGTTCCGTGATGAGCAGTTCTTC.

The chain couples TRBV28 to TRBJ1-2, with a tentative D call TRBD1 (6 bases). Looked up from germline, CDR1 is MDHEN and CDR2 is SYDVKM. The length of the CDR3 is 16 residues. Trimming took off 5 bases at V and 7 bases at J, with 23 bases between the two ends. This CDR3 reads CASSAGDTMGVAGYTF. The CDR3, as DNA: TGTGCCAGCAGTGCGGGGGACACGATGGGGGTCGCTGGCTACACCTTC.

The chain is built from TRBV7-3 and TRBJ2-1, with 13 bases that match TRBD2. Germline V lookup: CDR1 SGHTA, CDR2 FQGTGA. The CDR3 contains 15 residues. V gave up 6 bases and J gave up 8 bases; unmatched junction bases: 7. The CDR3 nucleotides are TGTGCCAGCAGTTTGGGACTAGCGGGATTTGATGAGCAGTTCTTC. It translates to CASSLGLAGFDEQFF.

The chain couples TRBV7-3 to TRBJ1-2, with a tentative D call TRBD1 (6 bases). V was trimmed by 3 bases and J by 6 bases, leaving 17 bases between them. The CDR3 spans 15 residues. Looked up from germline, CDR1 is SGHTA and CDR2 is FQGTGA. The CDR3 is CASSFNRGGKDGYTF. The CDR3 DNA sequence: TGTGCCAGCAGCTTCAATAGAGGGGGAAAGGATGGCTACACCTTC.